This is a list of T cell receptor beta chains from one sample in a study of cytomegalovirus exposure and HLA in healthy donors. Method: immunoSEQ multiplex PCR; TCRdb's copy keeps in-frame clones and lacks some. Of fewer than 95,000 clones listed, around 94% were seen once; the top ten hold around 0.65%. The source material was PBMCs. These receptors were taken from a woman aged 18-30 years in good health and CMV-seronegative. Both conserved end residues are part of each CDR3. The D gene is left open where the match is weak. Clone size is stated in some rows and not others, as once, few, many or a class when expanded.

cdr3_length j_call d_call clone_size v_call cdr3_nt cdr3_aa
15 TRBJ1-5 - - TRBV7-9 TGTGCCAGCAGCTCCAACTCCGTTGGCAATCAGCCCCAGCATTTT CASSSNSVGNQPQHF
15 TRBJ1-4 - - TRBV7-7 TGTGCTAGCAGCTTAGCAGCCGGCGGAAATGAAAAACTGTTTTTT CASSLAAGGNEKLFF
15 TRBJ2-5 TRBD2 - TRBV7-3 TGTGCCAGCAGCCCCCAAGCGGGGGGAACGGAGACCCAGTACTTC CASSPQAGGTETQYF
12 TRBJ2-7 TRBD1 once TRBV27 TGTGCCACTCGGACAGGGGAATACGAGCAGTACTTC CATRTGEYEQYF
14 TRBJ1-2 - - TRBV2 TGTGCCAGCTCCGCCGGGGGGCGCAATTATGGCTACACCTTC CASSAGGRNYGYTF
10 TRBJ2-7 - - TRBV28 TGTGCCAGCAGTAGCGACGAGCAGTACTTC CASSSDEQYF
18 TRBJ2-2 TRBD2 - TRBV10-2 TGCGCCAGCAGTGAGTCGGGGACTAGCGGACGGCGCACCGGGGAGCTGTTTTTT CASSESGTSGRRTGELFF
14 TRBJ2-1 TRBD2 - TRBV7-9 TGTGCCAGCAGCAGGGAGGGAGTTTACAATGAGCAGTTCTTC CASSREGVYNEQFF
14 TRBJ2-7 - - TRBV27 TGTGCCAGCACCCCATTGGGCAGCACCTACGAGCAGTACTTC CASTPLGSTYEQYF
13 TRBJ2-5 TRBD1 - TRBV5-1 TGCGCCAGCAAGGGGACAGGGCTAGAGACCCAGTACTTC CASKGTGLETQYF
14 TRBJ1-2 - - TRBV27 TGTGCCAGCAGTTTATCGGCAGGGCGCTATGGCTACACCTTC CASSLSAGRYGYTF
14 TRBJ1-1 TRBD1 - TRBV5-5 TGTGCCAGCAGCTTATCGGGACAGAGGGCCGAAGCTTTCTTT CASSLSGQRAEAFF
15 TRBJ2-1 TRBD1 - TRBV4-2 TGTGCCAGCAGCCGCCCGGGACAGGGATACAATGAGCAGTTCTTC CASSRPGQGYNEQFF
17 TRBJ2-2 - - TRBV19 TGTGCCAGTAGTACATGGGGGGTGGGGGGAGACACCGGGGAGCTGTTTTTT CASSTWGVGGDTGELFF
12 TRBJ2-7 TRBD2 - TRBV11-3 TGTGCCAGCAGCTTAGGGGGGGGCGAGCAGTACTTC CASSLGGGEQYF
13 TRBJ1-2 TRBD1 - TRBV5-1 TGCGCCAGCAGCCTAGGGACAGGCTATGGCTACACCTTC CASSLGTGYGYTF
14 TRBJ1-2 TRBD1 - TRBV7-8 TGTGCCAGCAGCCACCGGGACAGGGCATATGGCTACACCTTC CASSHRDRAYGYTF
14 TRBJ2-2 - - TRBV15 TGTGCCACCAGCAGAGATCCCACAACCGGGGAGCTGTTTTTT CATSRDPTTGELFF
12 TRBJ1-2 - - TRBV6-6 TGTGCCAGCAGTACTACAGGGCTTGGCTACACCTTC CASSTTGLGYTF
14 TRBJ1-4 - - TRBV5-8 TGTGCCAGCAGCCAAATTAGGACAGCTGAAAAACTGTTTTTT CASSQIRTAEKLFF
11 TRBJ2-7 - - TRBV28 TGTGCCAGTACACAGGGATACGAGCAGTACTTC CASTQGYEQYF
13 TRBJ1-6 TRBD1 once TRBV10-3 TGTGCCATCAGCGGGACAGATTCTTCACCCCTCCACTTT CAISGTDSSPLHF
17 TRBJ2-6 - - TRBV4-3 TGCGCCAGCAGCCAAGATCCCCCGGGGGTCGGGGCCAACGTCCTGACTTTC CASSQDPPGVGANVLTF
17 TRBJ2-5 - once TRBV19 TGTGCCAGTAGTCCAGGGTCAGGTGGTTTACGGTCAGAGACCCAGTACTTC CASSPGSGGLRSETQYF
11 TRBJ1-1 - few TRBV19 TGTGCCAGTAGTACCGCCGGTGAAGCTTTCTTT CASSTAGEAFF
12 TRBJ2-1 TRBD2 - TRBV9 TGTGCCAGCCAGAGCGGGGGGAATGAGCAGTTCTTC CASQSGGNEQFF
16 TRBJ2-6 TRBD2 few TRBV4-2 TGTGCCAGCAGCCAAGATGGGGGGGCTGGGGCCAACGTCCTGACTTTC CASSQDGGAGANVLTF
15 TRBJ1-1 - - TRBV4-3 TGCGCCAGCAGCCAAGTCAGGACAACTATCACTGAAGCTTTCTTT CASSQVRTTITEAFF
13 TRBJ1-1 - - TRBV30 TGTGCCTGGAGTCCCCAGGTGAACACTGAAGCTTTCTTT CAWSPQVNTEAFF
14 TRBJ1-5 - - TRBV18 TGTGCCAGCCACCCGACACAGGGAGATCAGCCCCAGCATTTT CASHPTQGDQPQHF
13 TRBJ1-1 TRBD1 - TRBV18 TGTGCCAGCTCACCCCGCGGACAGGGCATAGCTTTCTTT CASSPRGQGIAFF
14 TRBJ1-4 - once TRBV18 TGTGCCAGCCCAAGAACAGGGCTTAATGAAAAACTGTTTTTT CASPRTGLNEKLFF
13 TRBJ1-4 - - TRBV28 TGTGCCAGCAGGACATCAACTAATGAAAAACTGTTTTTT CASRTSTNEKLFF
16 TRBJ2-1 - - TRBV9 TGTGCCAGCAGCGTAGGGAGCTCCCTCTCCTACAATGAGCAGTTCTTC CASSVGSSLSYNEQFF
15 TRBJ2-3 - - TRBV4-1 TGCGCCAGCAGCCAAGTTGTTCCAGGGCTCGATACGCAGTATTTT CASSQVVPGLDTQYF
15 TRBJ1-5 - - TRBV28 TGTGCCAGCAGTTCCCACCGGTTTAGCAATCAGCCCCAGCATTTT CASSSHRFSNQPQHF
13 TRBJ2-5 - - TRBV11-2 TGTGCCAGCAGCCCCACTCTCCAAGAGACCCAGTACTTC CASSPTLQETQYF
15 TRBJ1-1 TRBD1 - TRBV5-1 TGCGCCAGCAGCTTGGGAGGGACAGGGCCCACTGAAGCTTTCTTT CASSLGGTGPTEAFF
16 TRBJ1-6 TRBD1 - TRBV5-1 TGCGCCAGCAGCCCTCAACCGGGACAGGGTCATTCACCCCTCCACTTT CASSPQPGQGHSPLHF
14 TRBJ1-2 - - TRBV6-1 TGTGCCAGTAAGATCAGTCTCGCTGACTATGGCTACACCTTC CASKISLADYGYTF
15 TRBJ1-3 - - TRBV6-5 TGTGCCAGCAGTTACTCCCGGGGGTCCGGAAACACCATATATTTT CASSYSRGSGNTIYF
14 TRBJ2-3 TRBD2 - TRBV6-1 TGTGCCAGCAGTGGTTCTAGCGGAACAGATACGCAGTATTTT CASSGSSGTDTQYF
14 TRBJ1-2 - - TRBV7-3 TGTGCCAGCAGCCCGGGCCAGGGGAGTGGTGGCTACACCTTC CASSPGQGSGGYTF
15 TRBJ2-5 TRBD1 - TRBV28 TGTGCCAGCAGTTTATGGGGACAGACACAAGAGACCCAGTACTTC CASSLWGQTQETQYF
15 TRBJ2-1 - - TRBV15 TGTGCCACCAGCAGAGATAAAGGGGCGCGGAATGAGCAGTTCTTC CATSRDKGARNEQFF
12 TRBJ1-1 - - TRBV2 TGTGCCAGCAGAAGGACAGAGACTGAAGCTTTCTTT CASRRTETEAFF
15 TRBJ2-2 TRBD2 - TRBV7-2 TGTGCCAGCAGCTCGGGACTAGCGGACACCGGGGAGCTGTTTTTT CASSSGLADTGELFF
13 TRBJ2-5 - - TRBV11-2 TGTGCCAGCGGACTTGGACAGAAAGAGACCCAGTACTTC CASGLGQKETQYF
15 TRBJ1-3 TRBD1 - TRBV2 TGTGCCAGCAGAGACAGGGGAGCTCCTGGAAACACCATATATTTT CASRDRGAPGNTIYF
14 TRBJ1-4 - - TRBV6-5 TGTGCCAGCAGCCGTGGAGCAACTAATGAAAAACTGTTTTTT CASSRGATNEKLFF
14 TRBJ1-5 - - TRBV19 TGTGCCAGTAGGCCCCAGGGGAGCAATCAGCCCCAGCATTTT CASRPQGSNQPQHF
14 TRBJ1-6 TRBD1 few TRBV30 TGTGCCTGGAGGACAGGGGGCGAAAGTTCACCCCTCCACTTT CAWRTGGESSPLHF
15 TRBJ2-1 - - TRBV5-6 TGTGCCAGCAGCTGGGGGGAGAACTCCTACAATGAGCAGTTCTTC CASSWGENSYNEQFF
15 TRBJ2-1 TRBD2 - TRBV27 TGTGCCAGCAGTTCCCTAGCGGGGGGGGACAATGAGCAGTTCTTC CASSSLAGGDNEQFF